This is a list of T cell receptor beta chains from one sample in a study of blood T cell repertoires in COVID-19. TCRdb's copy holds only in-frame clones and misses some; the assay was immunoSEQ multiplex PCR. Seen here are 15,000 to 20,000 clones, more than 75% observed once, and the top ten hold about 4.7%. Sequences were obtained from peripheral blood. These receptors all come from a man in his 60s with active COVID-19. Each CDR3 is given with its conserved first and last residue. The order of the fields is D gene, CDR3 length, J gene, V gene, CDR3 protein. The D gene is left open where the match is weak.

d_call: TRBD1
cdr3_length: 15
j_call: TRBJ1-2
v_call: TRBV6-5
cdr3_aa: CASGTGRSGTTGYTF

d_call: .
cdr3_length: 15
j_call: TRBJ1-6
v_call: TRBV11-2
cdr3_aa: CASSLLTGNNSPLHF

d_call: .
cdr3_length: 14
j_call: TRBJ2-2
v_call: TRBV5-6
cdr3_aa: CASSLGPSTGELFF

d_call: .
cdr3_length: 14
j_call: TRBJ1-1
v_call: TRBV5-1
cdr3_aa: CASHEHGGNTEAFF

d_call: .
cdr3_length: 13
j_call: TRBJ1-6
v_call: TRBV18
cdr3_aa: CASSPTQGSPLHF

d_call: TRBD2
cdr3_length: 16
j_call: TRBJ2-7
v_call: TRBV6-1
cdr3_aa: CASSARPTSGAWEQYF

d_call: TRBD2
cdr3_length: 14
j_call: TRBJ2-7
v_call: TRBV5-1
cdr3_aa: CASRHASGTYEQYF

d_call: .
cdr3_length: 14
j_call: TRBJ1-2
v_call: TRBV6-1
cdr3_aa: CASSEVGNQDGYTF

d_call: TRBD1
cdr3_length: 14
j_call: TRBJ2-1
v_call: TRBV19
cdr3_aa: CASTTGTGYNEQFF

d_call: .
cdr3_length: 15
j_call: TRBJ1-1
v_call: TRBV14
cdr3_aa: CASSQDAGPVHRAFF

d_call: .
cdr3_length: 13
j_call: TRBJ2-1
v_call: TRBV5-1
cdr3_aa: CASSLGGHNEQFF

d_call: TRBD1
cdr3_length: 13
j_call: TRBJ1-2
v_call: TRBV6-5
cdr3_aa: CASRYRDRGGYTF

d_call: .
cdr3_length: 12
j_call: TRBJ1-2
v_call: TRBV6-5
cdr3_aa: CASSSVEGGYTF

d_call: .
cdr3_length: 15
j_call: TRBJ2-3
v_call: TRBV3-1/TRBV3-2
cdr3_aa: CASSQWGQSSDTQYF

d_call: TRBD1
cdr3_length: 14
j_call: TRBJ1-6
v_call: TRBV6-5
cdr3_aa: CASSRTGGGSPLHF

d_call: TRBD1
cdr3_length: 15
j_call: TRBJ1-2
v_call: TRBV25-1
cdr3_aa: CASSPRDRANYGYTF

d_call: TRBD1
cdr3_length: 17
j_call: TRBJ1-1
v_call: TRBV5-1
cdr3_aa: CASSLGGTGRVNTEAFF

d_call: .
cdr3_length: 13
j_call: TRBJ2-3
v_call: TRBV6-4
cdr3_aa: CASIPRGTDTQYF

d_call: TRBD2
cdr3_length: 16
j_call: TRBJ2-1
v_call: TRBV3-1/TRBV3-2
cdr3_aa: CASRQGTSGDYNEQFF

d_call: TRBD2
cdr3_length: 15
j_call: TRBJ2-7
v_call: TRBV19
cdr3_aa: CASTAGAEHSYEQYF

d_call: .
cdr3_length: 14
j_call: TRBJ1-6
v_call: TRBV14
cdr3_aa: CASTGSSYNSPLHF

d_call: .
cdr3_length: 13
j_call: TRBJ1-6
v_call: TRBV7-9
cdr3_aa: CASSPGGGNPLHF

d_call: TRBD2
cdr3_length: 14
j_call: TRBJ2-1
v_call: TRBV2
cdr3_aa: CASRDPGGNGEQFF

d_call: TRBD1
cdr3_length: 13
j_call: TRBJ1-1
v_call: TRBV24-1
cdr3_aa: CATSDPGTAEAFF

d_call: TRBD1
cdr3_length: 16
j_call: TRBJ2-1
v_call: TRBV5-1
cdr3_aa: CASSLMGTGLNNEQFF

d_call: TRBD1
cdr3_length: 15
j_call: TRBJ1-2
v_call: TRBV24-1
cdr3_aa: CATSDSGTGSYGYTF

d_call: .
cdr3_length: 13
j_call: TRBJ1-1
v_call: TRBV10-3
cdr3_aa: CAILGHLNTEAFF

d_call: .
cdr3_length: 15
j_call: TRBJ2-7
v_call: TRBV10-1
cdr3_aa: CASSDGGLPPYEQYF

d_call: .
cdr3_length: 14
j_call: TRBJ1-3
v_call: TRBV5-1
cdr3_aa: CASSLGGAGNTIYF

d_call: TRBD1
cdr3_length: 15
j_call: TRBJ1-1
v_call: TRBV7-9
cdr3_aa: CASSLDRGRVGEAFF

d_call: .
cdr3_length: 13
j_call: TRBJ2-7
v_call: TRBV27
cdr3_aa: CASSSDVNYEQYF

d_call: TRBD1
cdr3_length: 14
j_call: TRBJ1-3
v_call: TRBV7-2
cdr3_aa: CASSTNRGGNTIYF

d_call: TRBD1
cdr3_length: 14
j_call: TRBJ2-7
v_call: TRBV6-5
cdr3_aa: CASRVQGTAYEQYF

d_call: TRBD2
cdr3_length: 16
j_call: TRBJ2-3
v_call: TRBV5-4
cdr3_aa: CASSDESGGALDTQYF

d_call: .
cdr3_length: 15
j_call: TRBJ2-2
v_call: TRBV18
cdr3_aa: CASSPFRADTGELFF

d_call: .
cdr3_length: 15
j_call: TRBJ1-2
v_call: TRBV9
cdr3_aa: CASSSEGSSTYGYTF

d_call: .
cdr3_length: 16
j_call: TRBJ2-7
v_call: TRBV10-3
cdr3_aa: CAISDPSGGRTYEQYF

d_call: TRBD1
cdr3_length: 15
j_call: TRBJ1-2
v_call: TRBV7-9
cdr3_aa: CASSFVAGQIYGYTF

d_call: .
cdr3_length: 15
j_call: TRBJ1-5
v_call: TRBV10-2
cdr3_aa: CASSGGGYSNQPQHF

d_call: TRBD2
cdr3_length: 18
j_call: TRBJ2-5
v_call: TRBV7-9
cdr3_aa: CASSSSSGGPWGSETQYF

d_call: .
cdr3_length: 15
j_call: TRBJ1-2
v_call: TRBV4-1
cdr3_aa: CASRTSDSANYGYTF

d_call: .
cdr3_length: 14
j_call: TRBJ2-7
v_call: TRBV4-1
cdr3_aa: CASSQPTGTYEQYF